The entry below gives a single T cell receptor (beta chain) sequence along with its context. The sample is drawn from a study of blood T cell repertoires in COVID-19. Ages ranged from roughly 18 to 100 years, with residence in approximately 25 US areas. Source study methods: Reference gene primers were amplified, and this amplification served to estimate nucleated cell counts. The data were produced by immunoSEQ multiplex PCR, yet TCRdb's version contains in-frame clones alone and is incomplete. V, J and clone size are taken as reported in that table, and D and trimming were inferred from the DNA itself. This table holds about 260,000 clones, 80% to 90% found once. CDR3 length equals 13 residues. Per germline, CDR1 SNHLY and CDR2 FYNNEI. Losses at the gene ends were 7 bases for V and 7 bases for J; bases not matched to a gene: 9.

The V call is TRBV2, the J call TRBJ2-7; 8 bases agree with TRBD1. Sample: PBMCs or T cells enriched from blood (not recorded which). This TCR was recovered from a woman under 40 with acute COVID-19. The CDR3 DNA reads as TGTGCCAGCATTCGGACAGGGCGTCAGGAGCAGTACTTC. It yields the protein CASIRTGRQEQYF.